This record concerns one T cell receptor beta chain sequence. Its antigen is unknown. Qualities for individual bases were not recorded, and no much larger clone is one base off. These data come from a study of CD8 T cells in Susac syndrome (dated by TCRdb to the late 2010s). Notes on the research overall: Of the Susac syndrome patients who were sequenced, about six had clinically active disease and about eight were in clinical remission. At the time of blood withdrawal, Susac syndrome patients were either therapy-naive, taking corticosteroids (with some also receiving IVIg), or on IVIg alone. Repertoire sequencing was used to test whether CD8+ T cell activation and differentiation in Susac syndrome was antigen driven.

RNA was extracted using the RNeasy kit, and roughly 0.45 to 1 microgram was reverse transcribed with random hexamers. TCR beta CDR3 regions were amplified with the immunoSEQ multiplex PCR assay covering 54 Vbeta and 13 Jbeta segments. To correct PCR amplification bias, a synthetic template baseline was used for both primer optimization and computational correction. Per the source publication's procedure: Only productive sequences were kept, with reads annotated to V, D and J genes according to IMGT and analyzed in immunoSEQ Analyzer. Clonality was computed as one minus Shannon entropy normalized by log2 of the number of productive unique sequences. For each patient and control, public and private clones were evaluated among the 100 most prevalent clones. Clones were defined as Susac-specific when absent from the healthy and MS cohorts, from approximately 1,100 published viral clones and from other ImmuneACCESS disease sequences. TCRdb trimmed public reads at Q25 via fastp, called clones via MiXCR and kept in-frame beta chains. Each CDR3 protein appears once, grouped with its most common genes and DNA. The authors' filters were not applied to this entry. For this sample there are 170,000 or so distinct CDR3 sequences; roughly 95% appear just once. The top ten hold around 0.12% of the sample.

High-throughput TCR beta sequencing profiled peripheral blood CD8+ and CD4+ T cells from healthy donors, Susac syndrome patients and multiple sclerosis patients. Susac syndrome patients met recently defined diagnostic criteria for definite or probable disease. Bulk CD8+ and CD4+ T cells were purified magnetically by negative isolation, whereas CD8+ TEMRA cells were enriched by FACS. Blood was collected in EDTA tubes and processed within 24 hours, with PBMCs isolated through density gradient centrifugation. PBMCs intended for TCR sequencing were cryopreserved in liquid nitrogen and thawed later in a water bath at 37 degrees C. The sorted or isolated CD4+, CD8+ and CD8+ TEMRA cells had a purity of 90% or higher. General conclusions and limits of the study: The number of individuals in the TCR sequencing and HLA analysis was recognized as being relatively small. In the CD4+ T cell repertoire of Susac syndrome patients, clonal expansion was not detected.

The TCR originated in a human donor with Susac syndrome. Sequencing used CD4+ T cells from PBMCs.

The CDR3 region: CASSPHYNYGYTF. The base sequence is TGTGCCAGCAGTCCACACTACAACTATGGCTACACCTTC. The sequence joins TRBV27 to TRBJ1-2; the D gene cannot be resolved reliably. V gives up 5 bases and J gives up 2 bases, and the segment between their germline ends measures 9 bases. As encoded in the germline V gene (reference sequence), CDR1 is MNHEY while CDR2 is SMNVEV. Inclusive of the bounding cysteine and phenylalanine, the CDR3 is 13 residues long. The CDR3 DNA has 39 bases and is translated from base 1.